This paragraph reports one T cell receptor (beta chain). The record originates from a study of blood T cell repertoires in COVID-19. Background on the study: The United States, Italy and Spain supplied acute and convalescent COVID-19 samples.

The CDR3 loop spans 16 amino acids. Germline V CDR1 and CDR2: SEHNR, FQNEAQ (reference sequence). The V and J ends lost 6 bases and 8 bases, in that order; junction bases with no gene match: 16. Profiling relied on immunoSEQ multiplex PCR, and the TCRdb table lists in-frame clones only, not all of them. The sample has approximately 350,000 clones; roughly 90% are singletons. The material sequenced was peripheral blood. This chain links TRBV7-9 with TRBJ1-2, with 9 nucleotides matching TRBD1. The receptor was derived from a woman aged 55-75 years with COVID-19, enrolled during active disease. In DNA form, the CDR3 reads TGTGCCAGCAGTCCCGGGACAGGGAGTTCTCTATTAGGCTACACCTTC. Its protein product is CASSPGTGSSLLGYTF.